The 4 T cell receptor beta chains reported below all come from one sample, sequenced in a study of CD4 T cells in relation to SARS-CoV-2 and coronaviruses. Repertoires were generated with immunoSEQ multiplex PCR, while TCRdb's copy carries only in-frame clones and drops some. The sample records 20,000 to 25,000 clones, just under 70% being singletons. For these receptors, no antigen is known. Unexposed donor CD4+ T cells date from about 2011-2018, before the COVID-19 pandemic. Isolation of CD4+ T cells took place after around 11 days in culture. The sequenced sample was CD4+ T cells from PBMCs, cultured in vitro. Receptors were obtained from a human donor in good health.

In DNA form, the CDR3 reads TGTGCCAGTACCAGGAGTGGGGGCTACACCTTC. It encodes CASTRSGGYTF. The chain joins TRBV19 to TRBJ1-2; D unresolved. CDR1 is LNHDA, CDR2 SQIVND, per germline (reference sequence). CDR3 size: 11 residues. Trimming removed 7 bases from V and 8 bases from J, with 11 bases in between.

The V call is TRBV5-4, the J call TRBJ2-7, with a tentative D call TRBD2 (6 bases). Deletions cut 5 bases from V and 1 base from J, with 16 bases between. The CDR3 has 15 residues. Germline V gene sequence: CDR1 SGHNT, CDR2 YYREEE (reference sequence). The CDR3 nucleotides are TGTGCCAGCAGGGGGGGTGGGCTGAGTTCCTACGAGCAGTACTTC. As protein: CASRGGGLSSYEQYF. Supplemented by reference TRBV5-4 and TRBJ2-7, the full variable domain reads ETGVTQSPTHLIKTRGQQVTLRCSSQSGHNTVSWYQQALGQGPQFIFQYYREEENGRGNFPPRFSGLQFPNYSSELNVNALELDDSALYLCASRGGGLSSYEQYFGPGTRLTVT.

The chain uses TRBV12-3 or TRBV12-4 and TRBJ1-2; D uncertain. The CDR3 length is 13 residues. V shed 6 bases and J shed 0 bases, with 8 bases lying between them. The CDR3 protein is CASSPLANYGYTF. CDR3 in DNA: TGTGCCAGCAGCCCCCTGGCTAACTATGGCTACACCTTC.

V is TRBV5-8 and J is TRBJ2-5; 9 bases line up with TRBD1. V was clipped by 4 bases and J by 6 bases; unmatched bases: 10. The CDR3 totals 15 residues. Per the germline V gene, CDR1 is SGHTS and CDR2 is YDEGEE. The CDR3 here is CASSPGDRVLKTQYF. Here the CDR3 DNA reads TGTGCCAGCAGCCCAGGGGACAGGGTTTTAAAGACCCAGTACTTC. Supplemented by reference TRBV5-8 and TRBJ2-5, the full variable domain reads EAGVTQSPTHLIKTRGQQATLRCSPISGHTSVYWYQQALGLGLQFLLWYDEGEERNRGNFPPRFSGRQFPNYSSELNVNALELEDSALYLCASSPGDRVLKTQYFGPGTRLLVL.